Listed below are T cell receptor beta chains from one sample, sequenced in a study of blood T cell repertoires in COVID-19. Assay used: immunoSEQ multiplex PCR; TCRdb lists only in-frame clones, some missing. Altogether fewer than 200,000 clones are present, approximately 95% being singletons, with the ten largest covering under 5%. What was sequenced was peripheral blood. The source of these receptors is a woman aged 45-65 years with acute or convalescent COVID-19. The conserved cysteine and the conserved F or W are not part of the CDR3 here. The order of the fields is V gene, D gene, J gene, CDR3 protein. The D gene is left open where the match is weak.

V gene: TRBV6-2/TRBV6-3; D gene: .; J gene: TRBJ2-7; CDR3 protein: ASSTTVNYEQY
V gene: TRBV10-3; D gene: .; J gene: TRBJ1-1; CDR3 protein: AILKEPGTEAF
V gene: TRBV7-2; D gene: TRBD1; J gene: TRBJ2-4; CDR3 protein: ASSLAGQGKDIQY
V gene: TRBV7-2; D gene: TRBD2; J gene: TRBJ2-1; CDR3 protein: ASSPAGSGNEQF
V gene: TRBV5-1; D gene: TRBD2; J gene: TRBJ2-1; CDR3 protein: ASSLDASGGAVNEQF
V gene: TRBV28; D gene: .; J gene: TRBJ2-3; CDR3 protein: ASSHGTLSTDTQY
V gene: TRBV5-1; D gene: TRBD1; J gene: TRBJ1-6; CDR3 protein: ASSLAAGGINSPLH
V gene: TRBV18; D gene: TRBD1; J gene: TRBJ2-5; CDR3 protein: ASSLQFDRVGETQY
V gene: TRBV5-4; D gene: TRBD2; J gene: TRBJ2-7; CDR3 protein: ASSSTSGRLEQY
V gene: TRBV18; D gene: .; J gene: TRBJ2-6; CDR3 protein: ASSPPQASGANVLT
V gene: TRBV30; D gene: .; J gene: TRBJ2-2; CDR3 protein: AWKTFPANTGELF
V gene: TRBV2; D gene: TRBD1; J gene: TRBJ2-5; CDR3 protein: ASSYTGGETQY
V gene: TRBV12-3/TRBV12-4; D gene: TRBD1; J gene: TRBJ1-2; CDR3 protein: ASSRDRVGGYT
V gene: TRBV11-2; D gene: TRBD1; J gene: TRBJ2-7; CDR3 protein: ASSLTTRTGGHEQY
V gene: TRBV7-8; D gene: .; J gene: TRBJ1-3; CDR3 protein: ASSPFDSSGNTIY
V gene: TRBV19; D gene: TRBD2; J gene: TRBJ2-2; CDR3 protein: ASSILGSGRTTGELF
V gene: TRBV11-2; D gene: .; J gene: TRBJ2-7; CDR3 protein: ASSLNPGDYEQY
V gene: TRBV5-8; D gene: .; J gene: TRBJ2-3; CDR3 protein: ASSLLALGLDTQY
V gene: TRBV7-8; D gene: TRBD1; J gene: TRBJ2-5; CDR3 protein: ASSHGTEETQY
V gene: TRBV6-1; D gene: TRBD1; J gene: TRBJ1-2; CDR3 protein: ASSENRGGYGYT
V gene: TRBV6-5; D gene: .; J gene: TRBJ2-2; CDR3 protein: AAVYTGELF
V gene: TRBV11-3; D gene: .; J gene: TRBJ2-3; CDR3 protein: ASGWGDTDTQY
V gene: TRBV4-3; D gene: .; J gene: TRBJ1-1; CDR3 protein: ASSQDSTEAF
V gene: TRBV5-4; D gene: .; J gene: TRBJ1-5; CDR3 protein: ASSLGGSNQPQH
V gene: TRBV2; D gene: TRBD1; J gene: TRBJ1-1; CDR3 protein: ASSGQGAPMANTEAF
V gene: TRBV7-6; D gene: TRBD1; J gene: TRBJ2-2; CDR3 protein: ASSLAKGALRTGELF
V gene: TRBV3-1/TRBV3-2; D gene: TRBD1; J gene: TRBJ2-7; CDR3 protein: ASSQTRTGSSYEQY
V gene: TRBV24-1; D gene: .; J gene: TRBJ1-2; CDR3 protein: ATSDRAPPGNGYGYT
V gene: TRBV19; D gene: .; J gene: TRBJ1-6; CDR3 protein: ASSITRASYNSPLH
V gene: TRBV27; D gene: TRBD1; J gene: TRBJ2-3; CDR3 protein: ASSPRQGPTDTQY
V gene: TRBV7-9; D gene: TRBD1; J gene: TRBJ2-7; CDR3 protein: ASSKVGTGSYEQY
V gene: TRBV7-3; D gene: TRBD1; J gene: TRBJ1-2; CDR3 protein: ASSSSTGDFDGYT
V gene: TRBV7-3; D gene: .; J gene: TRBJ2-5; CDR3 protein: ASSLSGTHETQY
V gene: TRBV7-3; D gene: TRBD1; J gene: TRBJ2-1; CDR3 protein: ASSPGTGANEQF
V gene: TRBV21-1; D gene: .; J gene: TRBJ1-1; CDR3 protein: ASSDRDRKNTEAF
V gene: TRBV5-1; D gene: .; J gene: TRBJ1-2; CDR3 protein: ASSPDISKGYT
V gene: TRBV24-1; D gene: .; J gene: TRBJ2-6; CDR3 protein: ATSDSTRKSGANVLT
V gene: TRBV4-2; D gene: .; J gene: TRBJ1-4; CDR3 protein: ASSQPGQSNEKLF
V gene: TRBV6-5; D gene: TRBD2; J gene: TRBJ2-2; CDR3 protein: ASTLAGANTGELF
V gene: TRBV6-5; D gene: .; J gene: TRBJ1-5; CDR3 protein: ASSYSSGNQPQH
V gene: TRBV13; D gene: .; J gene: TRBJ2-4; CDR3 protein: ASSLAAEAKNIQY
V gene: TRBV20-1; D gene: .; J gene: TRBJ2-1; CDR3 protein: SASSGNEQF
V gene: TRBV2; D gene: .; J gene: TRBJ1-5; CDR3 protein: ASSGEEDSNQPQH
V gene: TRBV29-1; D gene: .; J gene: TRBJ1-2; CDR3 protein: SVETEGSYGYT
V gene: TRBV30; D gene: .; J gene: TRBJ2-7; CDR3 protein: AWRTGTYEQY
V gene: TRBV11-2; D gene: .; J gene: TRBJ1-1; CDR3 protein: ASSLPSPRNTEAF
V gene: TRBV4-1; D gene: .; J gene: TRBJ1-2; CDR3 protein: ASSQAGEGRGGYT
V gene: TRBV25-1; D gene: .; J gene: TRBJ1-3; CDR3 protein: ASSRTAWASGNTIY
V gene: TRBV15; D gene: .; J gene: TRBJ1-6; CDR3 protein: ATRNSRDTDNSPLH
V gene: TRBV10-2; D gene: .; J gene: TRBJ1-1; CDR3 protein: ASSSSRGNTEAF
V gene: TRBV28; D gene: .; J gene: TRBJ2-1; CDR3 protein: ASSLANWDSDEQF
V gene: TRBV4-1; D gene: .; J gene: TRBJ1-5; CDR3 protein: ASSLDTVAQPQH
V gene: TRBV7-3; D gene: .; J gene: TRBJ2-2; CDR3 protein: ASSLQATGGELF
V gene: TRBV7-2; D gene: .; J gene: TRBJ2-1; CDR3 protein: ASSLDSYNEQF
V gene: TRBV7-2; D gene: .; J gene: TRBJ1-2; CDR3 protein: ASSPRTANYGYT
V gene: TRBV5-1; D gene: .; J gene: TRBJ1-2; CDR3 protein: ASSLDGGQAYGYT
V gene: TRBV5-6; D gene: TRBD1; J gene: TRBJ1-1; CDR3 protein: ASSLRPGQGMENTEAF